This TCR beta chain comes out of a study of blood T cell repertoires in COVID-19 (TCRdb year 2020). The study in broad terms: Samples covering the acute and convalescent phases of COVID-19 were provided by collaborators in the United States, Italy and Spain. The samples were drawn from two sources: the first 160 participants of the ongoing ImmuneRACE study, and some 1,300 subjects contributed by 6 global collaborators. Subjects who had been exposed to COVID-19, were actively infected with it, or had recovered from it provided the deeply sampled blood TCRbeta repertoires that made up the dataset. HLA class I and class II types, where available, came from metadata supplied by the sample provider rather than from assay-based typing. A de-identified subject ID, COVID-19 status, age in years and sex were almost always included in the sample metadata. The repertoires were made available in a free public database intended to serve as a resource for research on the immune response to SARS-CoV-2. The material from the prospective study consisted of cDNA or gDNA derived from T cells, B-cell-depleted T cells, or PBMCs. The paper's findings and limits, for the study overall: The amount of clinical and demographic metadata varied by source and participant and was provided uncurated.

Including the terminal cysteine and phenylalanine, the CDR3 comprises 13 residues. Just the 39-base CDR3 DNA is kept, in frame starting at base 1. At the junction V is shortened by 6 bases and J by 2 bases; bases outside the gene matches: 2. CDR1 and CDR2 are read off the germline V gene (reference sequence) as LNHDA and SQIVND. TCRbeta CDR3 regions were amplified from genomic DNA by means of the immunoSEQ Assay, a bias-controlled multiplex PCR. Concerning the study's data processing: The number of nucleated cells in each sample was estimated by amplification of reference gene primers within the assay. Sequence reads were collapsed and filtered to measure the absolute abundance of every unique TCRbeta CDR3 rearrangement. For each sample, productive Simpson clonality was calculated as the square root of Simpson's diversity index over productive rearrangements. As stored in TCRdb, this immuneACCESS dataset retains in-frame rearrangements with V and J assigned. A fraction of the clones does not appear; measured against another copy, unresolved V genes explain less than half of the discrepancy, and the remainder lacks a known reason. V and J calls and clone size are those listed in that table; D and trimming were worked out from the DNA. This sample gives approximately 220,000 clones in total; 84% of them show up just once. The ten largest clones take up roughly 5% of the sample.

Samples from volunteer blood donors who had recovered from COVID-19 were contributed by a second Seattle source. The collaborating institutions used their own protocols to collect whole blood in K2EDTA tubes. For TCRbeta analysis, collaborator samples were shipped as frozen whole blood, as isolated PBMCs, or as DNA extracted from either sample type. A note on this clone: The clone's antigen remains unknown. Base qualities are missing; no much larger clone stands one base away.

The sequence is built from TRBV19 and TRBJ1-1; 8 bases in between match TRBD1. The receptor comes from a woman aged 55-69 years who had recovered from COVID-19. Sequences were obtained from peripheral blood. The bases are TGTGCCAGTAGGGGGACAGGCAACACTGAAGCTTTCTTT. This codes for CASRGTGNTEAFF.